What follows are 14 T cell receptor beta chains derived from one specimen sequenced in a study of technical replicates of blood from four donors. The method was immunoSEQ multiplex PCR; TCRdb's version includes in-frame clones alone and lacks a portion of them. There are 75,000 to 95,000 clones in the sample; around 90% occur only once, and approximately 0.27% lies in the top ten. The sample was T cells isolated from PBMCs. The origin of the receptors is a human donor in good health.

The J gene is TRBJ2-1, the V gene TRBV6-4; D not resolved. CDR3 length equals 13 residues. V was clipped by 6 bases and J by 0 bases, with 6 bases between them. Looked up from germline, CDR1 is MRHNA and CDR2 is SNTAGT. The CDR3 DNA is TGTGCCAGCAGCCTTAGCTCCTACAATGAGCAGTTCTTC. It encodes CASSLSSYNEQFF.

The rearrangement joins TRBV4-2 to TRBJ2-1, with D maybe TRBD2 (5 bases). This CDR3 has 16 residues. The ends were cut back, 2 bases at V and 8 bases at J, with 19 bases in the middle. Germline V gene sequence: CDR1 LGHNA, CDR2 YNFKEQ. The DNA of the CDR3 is TGTGCCAGCAGCCAATTAGGGAGCGGTCGGTACGATGAGCAGTTCTTC. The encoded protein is CASSQLGSGRYDEQFF.

The CDR3 here is CASSLEGAISYNEQFF. The CDR3, as DNA: TGCGCCAGCAGCTTGGAGGGAGCGATCTCCTACAATGAGCAGTTCTTC. The V call is TRBV5-1, the J call TRBJ2-1; weak D call: TRBD2 (5 bases). Germline V gene data show CDR1 as SGHRS and CDR2 as YFSETQ. This CDR3 is 16 amino acids long. Trimming pared 0 bases from V and 0 bases from J, leaving 10 bases between.

The CDR3 region has the DNA TGTGCCAGCAGTTCCGCCCCAGGGGGCTCGGCCAAAAACATTCAGTACTTC. Protein sequence: CASSSAPGGSAKNIQYF. This chain links TRBV28 with TRBJ2-4, with 8 bases identical to TRBD1. The CDR3 has 17 residues. V lost 4 bases and J lost 1; bases outside the gene matches: 9. Germline CDR1 MDHEN, CDR2 SYDVKM.

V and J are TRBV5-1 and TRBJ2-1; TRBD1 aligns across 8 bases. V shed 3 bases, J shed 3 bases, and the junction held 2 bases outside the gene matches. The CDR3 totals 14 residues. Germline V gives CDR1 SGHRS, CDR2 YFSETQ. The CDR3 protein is CASSSGQGYNEQFF. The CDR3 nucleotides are TGCGCCAGCAGCTCCGGACAGGGCTACAATGAGCAGTTCTTC.

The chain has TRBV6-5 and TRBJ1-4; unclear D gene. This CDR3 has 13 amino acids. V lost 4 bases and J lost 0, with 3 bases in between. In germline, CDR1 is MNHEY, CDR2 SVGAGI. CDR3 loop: CASSFTTNEKLFF. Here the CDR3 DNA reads TGTGCCAGCAGTTTCACAACTAATGAAAAACTGTTTTTT.

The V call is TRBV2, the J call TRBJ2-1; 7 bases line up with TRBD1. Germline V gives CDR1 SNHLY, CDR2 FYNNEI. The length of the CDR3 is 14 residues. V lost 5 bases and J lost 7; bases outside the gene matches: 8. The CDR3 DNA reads TGTGCCAGCAGTATCGGACAGGTGCGGAATGAGCAGTTCTTC. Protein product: CASSIGQVRNEQFF.

DNA for the CDR3: TGTGCCTGGAACAGCCTAGCGGAAGAGACCCAGTACTTC. Translating gives CAWNSLAEETQYF. The chain links TRBV30 to TRBJ2-5; TRBD2 matches at 7 bases. Trimming at V came to 4 bases and at J to 3 bases, leaving 5 bases not matched to a gene. The V gene's germline CDR1 is GTSNPN and CDR2 SVGIG (reference sequence). There are 13 residues in the CDR3. Full variable domain (missing parts from reference TRBV30 and TRBJ2-5): SQTIHQWPATLVQPVGSPLSLECTVEGTSNPNLYWYRQAAGRGLQLLFYSVGIGQISSEVPQNLSASRPQDRQFILSSKKLLLSDSGFYLCAWNSLAEETQYFGPGTRLLVL.

DNA for the CDR3: TGCGCCAGCAGGGGCAGGGTTGAGTACCAAGAGACCCAGTACTTC. This sequence encodes CASRGRVEYQETQYF. This chain joins TRBV5-1 and TRBJ2-5, with D perhaps matching TRBD1 (5 bases). The CDR3 runs 15 residues. V shed 5 bases and J shed 0 bases, with 14 bases lying between them. Germline V gene sequence: CDR1 SGHRS, CDR2 YFSETQ.

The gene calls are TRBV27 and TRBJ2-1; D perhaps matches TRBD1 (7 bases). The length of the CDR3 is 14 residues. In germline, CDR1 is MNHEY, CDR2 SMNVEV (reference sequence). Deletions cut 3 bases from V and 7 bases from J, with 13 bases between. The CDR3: CASSLGRGRNEQFF. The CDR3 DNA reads TGTGCCAGCAGTTTGGGCAGGGGGAGGAATGAGCAGTTCTTC.

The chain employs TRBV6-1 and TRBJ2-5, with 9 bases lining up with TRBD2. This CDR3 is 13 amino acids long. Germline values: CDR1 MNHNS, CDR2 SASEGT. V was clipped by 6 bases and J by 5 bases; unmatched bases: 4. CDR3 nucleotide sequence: TGTGCCAGCAGAGATCTAGCGGGGGAGACCCAGTACTTC. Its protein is CASRDLAGETQYF.

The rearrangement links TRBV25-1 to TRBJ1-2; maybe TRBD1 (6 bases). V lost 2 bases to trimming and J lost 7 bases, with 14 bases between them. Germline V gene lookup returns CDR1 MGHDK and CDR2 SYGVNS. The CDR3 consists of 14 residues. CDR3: CASSEPTRGVGYTF. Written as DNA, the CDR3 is TGTGCCAGCAGTGAACCGACCAGGGGTGTTGGCTACACCTTC.

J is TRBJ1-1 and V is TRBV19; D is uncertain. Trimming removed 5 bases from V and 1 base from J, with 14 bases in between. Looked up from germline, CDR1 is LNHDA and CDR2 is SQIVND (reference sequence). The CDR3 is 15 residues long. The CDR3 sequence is CASSAEQLTNTEAFF. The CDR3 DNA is TGTGCCAGTAGTGCTGAACAGCTCACGAACACTGAAGCTTTCTTT. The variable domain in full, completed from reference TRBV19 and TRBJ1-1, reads DGGITQSPKYLFRKEGQNVTLSCEQNLNHDAMYWYRQDPGQGLRLIYYSQIVNDFQKGDIAEGYSVSREKKESFPLTVTSAQKNPTAFYLCASSAEQLTNTEAFFGQGTRLTVV.

The DNA of the CDR3 is TGTGCTAGTGGTTTGGTAGGAGGGTTGGGTGCTGAAGCTTTCTTT. Protein sequence: CASGLVGGLGAEAFF. The J gene is TRBJ1-1, the V gene TRBV12-5; no definite D call. The CDR3 is made up of 15 amino acids. In germline, CDR1 is LGHNT, CDR2 FRNRAP. V shed 0 bases and J shed 6 bases, with 14 bases lying between them. Based on the CDR3 plus reference TRBV12-5 and TRBJ1-1, the full variable domain is DARVTQTPRHKVTEMGQEVTMRCQPILGHNTVFWYRQTMMQGLELLAYFRNRAPLDDSGMPKDRFSAEMPDATLATLKIQPSEPRDSAVYFCASGLVGGLGAEAFFGQGTRLTVV.